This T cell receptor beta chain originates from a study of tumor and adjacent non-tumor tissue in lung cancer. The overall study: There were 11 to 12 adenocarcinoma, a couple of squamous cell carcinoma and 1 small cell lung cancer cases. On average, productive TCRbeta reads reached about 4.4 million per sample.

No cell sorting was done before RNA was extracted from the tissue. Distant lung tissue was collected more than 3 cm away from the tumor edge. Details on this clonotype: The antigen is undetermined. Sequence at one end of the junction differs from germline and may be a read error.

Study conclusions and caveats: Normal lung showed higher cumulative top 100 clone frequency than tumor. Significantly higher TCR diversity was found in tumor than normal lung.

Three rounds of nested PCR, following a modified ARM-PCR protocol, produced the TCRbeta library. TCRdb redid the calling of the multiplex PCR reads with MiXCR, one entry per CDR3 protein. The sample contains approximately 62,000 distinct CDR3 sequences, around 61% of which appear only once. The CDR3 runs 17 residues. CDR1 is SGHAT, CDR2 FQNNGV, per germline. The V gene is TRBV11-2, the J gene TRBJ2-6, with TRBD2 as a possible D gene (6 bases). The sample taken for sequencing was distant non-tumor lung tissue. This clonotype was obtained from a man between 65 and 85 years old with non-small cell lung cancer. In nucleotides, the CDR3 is TGTGCCAGCAGCTCCCAGGAGGGTAGCTCTGGGGTCAACGTCCTGACTTTC. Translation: CASSSQEGSSGVNVLTF.